These T cell receptor beta chains were read from a single sample in a study of blood T cell repertoires in COVID-19. The table came from immunoSEQ multiplex PCR; TCRdb's copy has only in-frame clones and leaves some out. The sample carries fewer than 300,000 clones, approximately 85% recorded once. Sample: peripheral blood. These receptors were taken from a man younger than 30 with active or convalescent COVID-19. Each CDR3 is given with its conserved first and last residue. A D gene is named only where the DNA matches it firmly. Size is stated for part of the rows, as once, few or many counts, or as a class when the clone is expanded.

TRBJ1-5	.	once	14	TRBV25-1	CASSDGQPDQPQHF	TGTGCCAGCAGTGATGGACAGCCTGATCAGCCCCAGCATTTT
TRBJ2-5	TRBD1	.	14	TRBV2	CAILKGQGRETQYF	TGTGCCATACTCAAGGGACAGGGTCGTGAGACCCAGTACTTC
TRBJ2-7	TRBD2	.	17	TRBV15	CATSSPYKVAGSYEQYF	TGTGCCACCAGCAGCCCCTACAAGGTAGCGGGGTCCTACGAGCAGTACTTC
TRBJ1-1	TRBD1	.	17	TRBV10-3	CAISGRGQGAENTEAFF	TGTGCCATCAGTGGCCGGGGACAGGGGGCAGAGAACACTGAAGCTTTCTTT
TRBJ1-4	.	.	15	TRBV7-9	CASSLSGRANEKLFF	TGTGCCAGCAGCTTAAGCGGGAGGGCTAATGAAAAACTGTTTTTT
TRBJ1-1	.	.	14	TRBV27	CASSLFVKNTEAFF	TGTGCCAGCAGCCTATTTGTGAAAAACACTGAAGCTTTCTTT
TRBJ2-7	TRBD2	.	15	TRBV13	CASSFGLAGVYEQYF	TGTGCCAGCAGCTTCGGACTAGCGGGGGTCTACGAGCAGTACTTC
TRBJ2-2	TRBD2	.	19	TRBV2	CASSGVWASGGLNTGELFF	TGTGCCAGCAGTGGCGTTTGGGCTAGCGGGGGGCTGAACACCGGGGAGCTGTTTTTT
TRBJ1-1	.	.	14	TRBV6-5	CASSYRTGSTEAFF	TGTGCCAGCAGTTACCGAACAGGCTCCACTGAAGCTTTCTTT
TRBJ2-7	TRBD2	.	16	TRBV13	CASSLIAGGRDYEQYF	TGTGCCAGCAGCTTAATAGCGGGGGGCCGCGACTACGAGCAGTACTTC
TRBJ1-2	TRBD1	.	15	TRBV19	CASSMSRGQGHGYTF	TGTGCCAGTAGTATGAGTCGGGGACAGGGGCATGGCTACACCTTC
TRBJ1-3	.	.	17	TRBV7-8	CASSLAWAGNRGNTIYF	TGTGCCAGCAGCTTAGCGTGGGCAGGCAACCGTGGAAACACCATATATTTT
TRBJ2-7	.	.	14	TRBV9	CASSVGGDEYEQYF	TGTGCCAGCAGCGTAGGGGGGGACGAATACGAGCAGTACTTC
TRBJ2-5	.	.	12	TRBV18	CASSPTQETQYF	TGTGCCAGCTCACCGACTCAAGAGACCCAGTACTTC
TRBJ1-5	.	.	18	TRBV21-1	CASSPWTENNGSNQPQHF	TGTGCCAGCAGCCCTTGGACAGAAAATAATGGTAGCAATCAGCCCCAGCATTTT
TRBJ2-7	TRBD1	few	15	TRBV27	CASSPDRGRSYEQYF	TGTGCCAGCAGTCCAGACAGGGGGCGCTCCTACGAGCAGTACTTC
TRBJ1-2	.	.	15	TRBV7-2	CASSPKASGDYGYTF	TGTGCCAGCAGTCCAAAGGCTTCAGGGGACTATGGCTACACCTTC
TRBJ1-5	TRBD1	.	14	TRBV6-5	CASRTDRGNQPQHF	TGTGCCAGCAGGACTGACAGGGGGAATCAGCCCCAGCATTTT
TRBJ2-7	.	.	14	TRBV9	CASSVGVGGYEQYF	TGTGCCAGCAGCGTAGGTGTAGGGGGATACGAGCAGTACTTC
TRBJ1-2	TRBD1	once	14	TRBV7-8	CASSRTGGAYGYTF	TGTGCCAGCAGCCGGACAGGGGGCGCTTATGGCTACACCTTC
TRBJ1-2	.	few	14	TRBV3-1/TRBV3-2	CASSQDRGYYGYTF	TGTGCCAGCAGCCAAGACAGGGGTTACTATGGCTACACCTTC
TRBJ1-6	.	.	15	TRBV2	CASEQTGYYNSPLHF	TGTGCCAGCGAACAGACAGGTTACTATAATTCACCCCTCCACTTT
TRBJ1-2	.	many	19	TRBV20-1	CSASTPIDSQAPLEYGYTF	TGCAGTGCTAGTACCCCGATCGACAGCCAAGCGCCCCTGGAGTATGGCTACACCTTC
TRBJ2-7	TRBD1	.	16	TRBV18	CASSSQAGTGTNEQYF	TGTGCCAGCTCATCACAAGCCGGGACAGGGACCAACGAGCAGTACTTC
TRBJ2-5	TRBD2	.	16	TRBV5-1	CASSLSPSGDQETQYF	TGCGCCAGCAGCTTGTCGCCTAGCGGGGACCAAGAGACCCAGTACTTC
TRBJ1-4	TRBD1	.	14	TRBV7-9	CASSDRGFNEKLFF	TGTGCCAGCAGCGACAGGGGGTTTAATGAAAAACTGTTTTTT
TRBJ1-5	TRBD1	.	13	TRBV19	CASSRDRVQPQHF	TGTGCCAGTAGTAGGGACAGGGTCCAGCCCCAGCATTTT
TRBJ1-2	.	.	15	TRBV2	CASSGLDLLNYGYTF	TGTGCCAGCAGTGGTTTGGACTTGCTAAACTATGGCTACACCTTC
TRBJ1-2	.	.	13	TRBV6-5	CATGRGAGYGYTF	TGTGCCACCGGGAGGGGCGCCGGCTATGGCTACACCTTC
TRBJ1-2	.	.	15	TRBV15	CATSRDLTANYGYTF	TGTGCCACCAGCAGAGATCTTACAGCTAACTATGGCTACACCTTC
TRBJ1-6	.	.	15	TRBV7-2	CASSSDGGAVSPLHF	TGTGCCAGCAGTTCCGATGGGGGGGCTGTTTCACCCCTCCACTTT
TRBJ2-3	TRBD2	.	21	TRBV7-7	CASRRGAPGLAGGPSMETQYF	TGTGCCAGCAGGCGGGGGGCCCCGGGACTAGCGGGGGGGCCTTCAATGGAAACGCAGTATTTT
TRBJ1-5	.	.	16	TRBV19	CASSILTGRVREPQHF	TGTGCCAGTAGTATACTAACAGGTCGGGTTCGGGAGCCCCAGCATTTT
TRBJ1-2	.	few	12	TRBV27	CASRGRLYGYTF	TGTGCCAGCAGGGGCAGGCTATATGGCTACACCTTC
TRBJ2-7	TRBD2	.	13	TRBV25-1	CASSSGGAYEQYF	TGTGCCAGCAGCAGCGGGGGGGCCTACGAGCAGTACTTC
TRBJ1-3	.	.	15	TRBV21-1	CASSALQGARCTIYF	TGTGCCAGCAGCGCCCTTCAGGGGGCCCGTTGCACCATATATTTT
TRBJ2-7	.	.	13	TRBV15	CATRKGDSYEQYF	TGTGCCACCAGGAAAGGGGACTCCTACGAGCAGTACTTC
TRBJ1-3	.	.	13	TRBV12-3/TRBV12-4	CASTGQPGNTIYF	TGTGCCAGCACAGGGCAACCTGGAAACACCATATATTTT
TRBJ2-3	TRBD2	.	14	TRBV12-5	CASGLAGSTDTQYF	TGTGCTAGTGGGCTAGCGGGGAGCACAGATACGCAGTATTTT
TRBJ1-1	.	.	13	TRBV12-3/TRBV12-4	CASSLGQNTEAFF	TGTGCCAGCAGTCTGGGACAGAACACTGAAGCTTTCTTT
TRBJ1-2	.	.	12	TRBV7-9	CASSLGDYGYTF	TGTGCCAGCAGCCTGGGAGACTATGGCTACACCTTC
TRBJ2-3	TRBD1	few	16	TRBV4-2	CASSQDRTGRIDTQYF	TGTGCCAGCAGCCAGGATCGGACAGGGAGGATAGATACGCAGTATTTT
TRBJ2-5	TRBD1	.	17	TRBV5-1	CASSSGTGGYIQETQYF	TGCGCCAGCAGCTCCGGGACAGGGGGCTACATTCAAGAGACCCAGTACTTC
TRBJ1-1	.	.	17	TRBV7-9	CASSPNYRQVVNTEAFF	TGTGCCAGCAGCCCTAATTATAGACAGGTCGTCAACACTGAAGCTTTCTTT
TRBJ2-7	TRBD1	.	16	TRBV4-1	CASSQEQGVSSYEQYF	TGCGCCAGCAGCCAAGAACAGGGGGTTAGCTCCTACGAGCAGTACTTC
TRBJ2-1	TRBD2	few	15	TRBV10-3	CAISVGAGGLNEQFF	TGTGCCATCAGTGTAGGAGCGGGGGGCCTTAATGAGCAGTTCTTC
TRBJ1-2	.	.	15	TRBV7-9	CASSLAGQGTYGYTF	TGTGCCAGCAGCTTAGCGGGCCAGGGAACCTATGGCTACACCTTC
TRBJ2-3	TRBD2	.	15	TRBV27	CASSLSAGGPDTQYF	TGTGCCAGCAGTTTATCGGCGGGGGGGCCAGATACGCAGTATTTT
TRBJ2-7	.	once	15	TRBV5-4	CASSSGGGSSYEQYF	TGTGCCAGCAGCTCGGGGGGCGGGAGCTCCTACGAGCAGTACTTC
TRBJ1-3	.	.	14	TRBV4-1	CASSRGSSGNTIYF	TGCGCCAGCAGCCGGGGCAGCTCTGGAAACACCATATATTTT
TRBJ2-3	.	.	15	TRBV3-1/TRBV3-2	CASSQDPGITDTQYF	TGTGCCAGCAGCCAAGATCCAGGGATCACAGATACGCAGTATTTT
TRBJ1-1	.	.	15	TRBV12-5	CASGLVSGQFTEAFF	TGTGCTAGTGGTTTGGTAAGTGGCCAGTTCACTGAAGCTTTCTTT
TRBJ1-2	.	.	15	TRBV7-2	CASSFRRDFNYGYTF	TGTGCCAGCAGCTTTCGACGGGACTTTAACTATGGCTACACCTTC
TRBJ1-5	TRBD1	.	15	TRBV27	CASSSWDSSNQPQHF	TGTGCCAGCAGTTCATGGGACAGCAGCAATCAGCCCCAGCATTTT
TRBJ2-5	TRBD1	.	16	TRBV4-2	CASSQGPGQGQETQYF	TGTGCCAGCAGCCAAGGTCCGGGACAGGGCCAAGAGACCCAGTACTTC
TRBJ1-6	TRBD1	.	17	TRBV5-1	CASSPMDRGPYNSPLHF	TGCGCCAGCAGCCCGATGGACAGGGGCCCCTATAATTCACCCCTCCACTTT
TRBJ1-6	TRBD1	.	15	TRBV4-2	CASSHPTGANSPLHF	TGTGCCAGCAGCCACCCGACAGGGGCGAATTCACCCCTCCACTTT